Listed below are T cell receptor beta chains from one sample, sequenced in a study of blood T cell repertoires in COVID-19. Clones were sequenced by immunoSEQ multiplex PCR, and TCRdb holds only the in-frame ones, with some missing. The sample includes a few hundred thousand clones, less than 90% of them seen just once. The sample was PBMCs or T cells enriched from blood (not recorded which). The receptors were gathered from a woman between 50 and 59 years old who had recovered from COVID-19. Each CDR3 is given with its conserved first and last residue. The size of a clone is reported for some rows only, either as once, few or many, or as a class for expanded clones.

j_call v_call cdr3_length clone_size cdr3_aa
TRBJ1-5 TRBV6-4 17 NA CASSDRGQYYSNQPQHF
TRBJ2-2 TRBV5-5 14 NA CASSRTQVTGELFF
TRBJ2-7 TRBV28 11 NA CSSGITYEQYF
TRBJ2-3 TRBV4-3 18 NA CASSQDEMASGRLDTQYF
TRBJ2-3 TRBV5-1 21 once CASSLILTSGRALRHTDTQYF
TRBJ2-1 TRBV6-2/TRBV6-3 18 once CASSYKFGVGEFGNEQFF
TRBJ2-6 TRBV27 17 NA CASSPDMPGSGANVLTF
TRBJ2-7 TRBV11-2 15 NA CASSSLSTEPYEQYF
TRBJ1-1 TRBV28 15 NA CASSFQGPINTEAFF
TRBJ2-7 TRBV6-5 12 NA CATQRDINEQYF
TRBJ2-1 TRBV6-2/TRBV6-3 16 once CASSPSTSGSYNEQFF
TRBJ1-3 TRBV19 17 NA CASSELGQGWTGNTIYF
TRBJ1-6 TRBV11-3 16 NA CASSFPGQRHNSPLHF
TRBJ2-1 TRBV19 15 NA CASSHRRQSYNEQFF
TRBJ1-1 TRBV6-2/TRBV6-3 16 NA CASSNGQGAGDTEAFF
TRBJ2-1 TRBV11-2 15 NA CASSRQDLQFPGQFF
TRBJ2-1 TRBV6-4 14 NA CASSERPLYNEQFF
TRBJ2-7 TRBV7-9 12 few CASSYRGYEQYF
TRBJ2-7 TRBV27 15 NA CASSSTALIRGEQYF
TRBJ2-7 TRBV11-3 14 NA CASSVSGSNYEQYF
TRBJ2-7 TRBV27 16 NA CASSSPRTSGDYEQYF
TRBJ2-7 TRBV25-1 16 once CASSQLDNPSSYEQYF
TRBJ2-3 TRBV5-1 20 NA CASSHLSPGQGFAFTDTQYF
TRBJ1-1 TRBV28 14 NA CASSLGGANTEAFF
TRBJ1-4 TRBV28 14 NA CASRPTGSGEKLFF
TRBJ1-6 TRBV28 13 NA CAIGQGYNSPLHF
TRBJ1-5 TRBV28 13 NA CASKGAGNQPQHF
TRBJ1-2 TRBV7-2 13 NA CASSSDRGYGYTF
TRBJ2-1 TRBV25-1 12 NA CASSEPGREQFF
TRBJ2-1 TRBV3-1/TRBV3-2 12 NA CASSQGRGEQFF
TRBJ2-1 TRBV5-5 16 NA CASSPIGGLESNEQFF
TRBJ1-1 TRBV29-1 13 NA CSVDDRVNTEAFF
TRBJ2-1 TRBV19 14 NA CASSITQGGYEQFF
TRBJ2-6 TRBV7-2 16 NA CASSSSAGLRANVLTF
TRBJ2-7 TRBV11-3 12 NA CASSRDRDEQYF
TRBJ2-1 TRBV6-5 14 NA CASSLGQGYNEQFF
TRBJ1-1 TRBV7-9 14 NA CASSGNRGYTEAFF
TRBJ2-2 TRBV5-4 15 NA CASSFGGRETGELFF
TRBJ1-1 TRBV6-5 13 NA CASRVSTNTEAFF
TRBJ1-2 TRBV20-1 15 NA CSASKPPGTDYGYTF
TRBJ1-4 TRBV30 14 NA CAWSGLATNEKLFF
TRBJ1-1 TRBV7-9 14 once CASSSDFGSTEAFF
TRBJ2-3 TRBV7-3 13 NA CASSLEGRDTQYF
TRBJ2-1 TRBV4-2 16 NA CASSQGGGQGSDEQFF
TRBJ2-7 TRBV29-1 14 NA CSVVLQGPNYEQYF